A single sample is the source of the 21 T cell receptor beta chains below, sequenced in a study of blood T cell repertoires in COVID-19. Profiling relied on immunoSEQ multiplex PCR, and the TCRdb table lists in-frame clones only, not all of them. The table lists 250,000 to 350,000 clones, 80% to 85% of them singletons, with 15% to 18% in the top ten. The sample was peripheral blood. Receptors originate from a person aged 70 to 85 with COVID-19, enrolled during active disease.

The rearrangement uses TRBV11-2 and TRBJ2-3, with 10 bases fitting TRBD2. This CDR3 spans 15 amino acids. Germline loops: CDR1 SGHAT, CDR2 FQNNGV. V trimming: 5 bases; J trimming: 2 bases; junction bases outside the gene matches: 4. The CDR3 protein is CASSQSGGATDTQYF. Written as DNA, the CDR3 is TGTGCCAGCAGCCAGAGCGGGGGGGCCACAGATACGCAGTATTTT.

The chain's CDR3 is CASSRPQERSSYNEQFF. The CDR3 DNA follows: TGTGCCAGCAGTAGACCTCAAGAGCGGAGCTCCTACAATGAGCAGTTCTTC. The chain employs TRBV6-2 or TRBV6-3 and TRBJ2-1; TRBD2 might be the D (5 bases). The CDR3 contains 17 residues. Germline V gene lookup returns CDR1 MNHEY and CDR2 SVGEGT. The ends were cut back, 5 bases at V and 0 bases at J, with 17 bases in the middle.

The chain has TRBV7-2 and TRBJ2-4, with 9 nucleotides matching TRBD2. V shed 2 bases and J 6 bases; nucleotides not matched to a gene: 8. CDR3 size: 16 residues. CDR1 and CDR2 (germline): SGHTA, FQGNSA. The CDR3 sequence: CASSLTAGGVSNIQYF. The CDR3 DNA reads as TGTGCCAGCAGCTTAACGGCGGGGGGGGTTTCAAACATTCAGTACTTC.

The V and J genes are TRBV27 and TRBJ2-7; 11 nucleotides line up with TRBD1. Unmatched junction bases numbered 3, after V lost 5 bases and J lost 0 bases. CDR3 length: 15 residues. Looked up from germline, CDR1 is MNHEY and CDR2 is SMNVEV (reference sequence). The CDR3 loop is CASSAGTGGSYEQYF. The CDR3 bases are TGTGCCAGCAGTGCCGGGACAGGGGGCTCCTACGAGCAGTACTTC.

V is TRBV28 and J is TRBJ2-7; 7 bases agree with TRBD1. CDR3 length: 15 residues. Germline CDR1 reads MDHEN; CDR2 reads SYDVKM. Germline trimming cut 5 bases from V and 3 bases from J; bases unmatched to any gene: 10. The CDR3 sequence is CASSVPGQSHYEQYF. CDR3 coding DNA: TGTGCCAGCAGTGTACCGGGACAGTCCCACTACGAGCAGTACTTC.

In its sample, this clone was seen a few times. The chain carries TRBV2 and TRBJ2-2, with 10 bases that match TRBD1. J gave up 4 bases and V 2 bases, and 13 bases lay outside the gene matches. This CDR3 spans 19 amino acids. The germline V gene encodes CDR1 SNHLY and CDR2 FYNNEI. CDR3 in DNA: TGTGCCAGCAGTGAATATCTGACAGGGGGCTTCTTAAGCACCGGGGAGCTGTTTTTT. It encodes CASSEYLTGGFLSTGELFF.

The V call is TRBV10-3, the J call TRBJ2-7, with 9 bases matching TRBD2. The CDR3 covers 14 residues. V gave up 6 bases and J gave up 4 bases; unmatched junction bases: 7. Germline lookup yields CDR1 ENHRY and CDR2 SYGVKD. CDR3 residues: CAISGTSLFYEQYF. In DNA, the CDR3 is TGTGCCATCAGCGGGACTAGCCTCTTTTACGAGCAGTACTTC.

This sequence joins TRBV7-2 and TRBJ2-5; 10 bases are shared with TRBD1. The length of the CDR3 is 14 residues. Germline-derived CDR1 and CDR2 are SGHTA and FQGNSA. Germline trimming cut 5 bases from V and 6 bases from J; bases unmatched to any gene: 6. The CDR3 coding sequence is TGTGCCAGCAGCATAGGACAGGGGGAAAAGACCCAGTACTTC. Translating it yields CASSIGQGEKTQYF.

The gene calls are TRBV7-2 and TRBJ1-5; D ambiguous. Germline CDR1 reads SGHTA; CDR2 reads FQGNSA. The germline V and J ends were trimmed by 1 base and 4 bases, with 11 bases remaining between them. CDR3 length equals 15 residues. The CDR3 nucleotides read TGTGCCAGCAGCTTAGACCTAACGAGGAATCAGCCCCAGCATTTT. Protein sequence: CASSLDLTRNQPQHF.

The V gene is TRBV5-5, the J gene TRBJ2-1, with D maybe TRBD2 (6 bases). The CDR3 sequence is 14 residues long. The germline V gene encodes CDR1 SGHKS and CDR2 YYEKEE (reference sequence). V lost 0 bases, J lost 8 bases, and 12 bases lay in between. The CDR3 DNA is TGTGCCAGCAGCTTGGCGGGGGTGTTGGATGAGCAGTTCTTC. Its protein is CASSLAGVLDEQFF.

The gene calls are TRBV7-6 and TRBJ1-4; a possible D gene is TRBD1 (6 bases). With 1 base removed from V and 8 bases from J, the gap between germline ends came to 14 bases. CDR1 and CDR2 from the germline V gene are SGHVS and FNYEAQ. The CDR3 length is 15 residues. The CDR3 reads CASSLEQGEYEKLFF. The DNA of the CDR3 is TGTGCCAGCAGCTTAGAACAGGGAGAGTACGAAAAACTGTTTTTT.

DNA of the CDR3: TGCTGCTGCGAGGAGGGGAATGATTATGGCTACACCTTC. It codes for CCCEEGNDYGYTF. This chain links TRBV29-1 with TRBJ1-2, with TRBD1 as a possible D gene (5 bases). This CDR3 comprises 13 residues. From germline, CDR1 is SQVTM and CDR2 ANQGSEA.

The V and J genes are TRBV5-1 and TRBJ2-2, with D possibly TRBD1 on 6 matching bases. Germline V gene data show CDR1 as SGHRS and CDR2 as YFSETQ. Trimming took off 1 base at V and 2 bases at J, with 15 bases between the two ends. CDR3 length equals 17 residues. This CDR3 reads CASSLITGQINTGELFF. The DNA of the CDR3 is TGCGCCAGCAGCTTGATAACCGGACAGATTAACACCGGGGAGCTGTTTTTT.

The CDR3 is CASSIRTKGAGELFF. CDR3 DNA sequence: TGTGCCAGTAGTATTAGGACGAAGGGGGCCGGGGAGCTGTTTTTT. V gene TRBV19 combines with J gene TRBJ2-2, with D possibly matching TRBD1 (6 bases). Germline-derived CDR1 and CDR2 are LNHDA and SQIVND (reference sequence). This CDR3 contains 15 residues. V lost 3 bases to trimming and J lost 6 bases, with 14 bases between them.

The gene calls are TRBV2 and TRBJ1-4, with a tentative D call TRBD1 (6 bases). The germline gives CDR1 SNHLY, CDR2 FYNNEI. V lost 7 bases, J lost 4 bases, and 10 bases lay in between. This CDR3 has 13 amino acids. CDR3 protein: CASMTGYNEKLFF. The DNA of the CDR3 is TGTGCCAGCATGACAGGATATAATGAAAAACTGTTTTTT.

This clone was found a few times. This chain joins TRBV7-2 and TRBJ2-1; 14 nucleotides align to TRBD2. The CDR3 is 19 residues long. Germline assignment: CDR1 SGHTA and CDR2 FQGNSA. The J segment lost 1 base and the V segment lost 4 bases, leaving 9 bases of the junction unmatched. CDR3 in DNA: TGTGCCAGCAGCTCGACTAGCGGGGGGGATTACTTTTCCTACAATGAGCAGTTCTTC. Amino acids: CASSSTSGGDYFSYNEQFF.

This chain connects TRBV7-9 to TRBJ2-1; weak D call: TRBD1 (5 bases). Germline V CDR1 and CDR2: SEHNR, FQNEAQ (reference sequence). V lost 5 bases and J lost 6, with 11 bases in between. This CDR3 region has 13 residues. The CDR3 region is CASSTSQGNEQFF. The CDR3 DNA is TGTGCCAGCAGCACGAGCCAGGGCAATGAGCAGTTCTTC.

The V call is TRBV2, the J call TRBJ2-1, with 7 bases that match TRBD1. V trimming: 4 bases; J trimming: 6 bases; junction bases outside the gene matches: 9. Germline-derived CDR1 and CDR2 are SNHLY and FYNNEI. This CDR3 comprises 15 residues. The CDR3 nucleotides are TGTGCCAGCAGTGTAAACAGGGGCCTTAGCAATGAGCAGTTCTTC. Protein product: CASSVNRGLSNEQFF. The full variable domain, its missing parts supplied by reference TRBV2 and TRBJ2-1, is EPEVTQTPSHQVTQMGQEVILRCVPISNHLYFYWYRQILGQKVEFLVSFYNNEISEKSEIFDDQFSVERPDGSNFTLKIRSTKLEDSAMYFCASSVNRGLSNEQFFGPGTRLTVL.

The chain employs TRBV19 and TRBJ2-2; 9 bases map to TRBD1. The ends lost 11 bases at V and 4 bases at J; junction bases unmatched: 11. This CDR3 contains 15 residues. Germline-derived CDR1 and CDR2 are LNHDA and SQIVND (reference sequence). The CDR3 region has the DNA TGTGCCGCCGGCCAACAGGGGGCGATCACCGGGGAGCTGTTTTTT. Translated, it gives CAAGQQGAITGELFF.

The chain joins TRBV3-1 (or the pseudogene TRBV3-2) to TRBJ1-1, with D perhaps TRBD1 (6 bases). This CDR3 has 13 residues. Trimming pared 3 bases from V and 9 bases from J, leaving 14 bases between. Germline-derived CDR1 and CDR2 are LGHDT and YNNKEL (reference sequence). CDR3 nucleotides: TGTGCCAGCAGCCATGGGGACAAAAAAAAAGCTTTCTTT. Translation gives CASSHGDKKKAFF.

This rearrangement joins TRBV7-3 to TRBJ2-6; 12 bases map to TRBD1. V lost 3 bases, J lost 4 bases, and 4 bases stayed unmatched. The CDR3 consists of 17 residues. The germline CDR1 and CDR2 sequences are SGHTA and FQGTGA. The DNA of the CDR3 is TGTGCCAGCAGCTTGGGACAGGGGGCGCTGGGGGCCAACGTCCTGACTTTC. Translated, it gives CASSLGQGALGANVLTF.